A selection of T cell receptor beta chains follows, all from one sample in a study of T cell changes during pregnancy in multiple sclerosis. TCRdb keeps only in-frame clones here, not all; method: immunoSEQ multiplex PCR. Seen here are around 42,000 clones, around 92% observed once, and the top ten hold around 0.78%. The sequencing used CD4+ T cells from peripheral blood mononuclear cells, collected in the third trimester of pregnancy. These receptors all come from a female donor with multiple sclerosis, enrolled in a pregnancy study. Each CDR3 is given with its conserved first and last residue. Fields, in order: V gene, CDR3 protein.

V gene: TRBV10-1; CDR3 protein: CASKGAPNTGELFF
V gene: TRBV19; CDR3 protein: CASSGQFGTDTQYF
V gene: TRBV4-1; CDR3 protein: CASSQETSGSFLNEQFF
V gene: TRBV19; CDR3 protein: CASRGRLGGGETQYF
V gene: TRBV7-3; CDR3 protein: CASSSLPGRDPVKGPNEQFF
V gene: TRBV7-7; CDR3 protein: CASSLDDGPSYEQYF
V gene: TRBV9; CDR3 protein: CASSSLGSGSHNEQFF
V gene: TRBV7-2; CDR3 protein: CASSASGDTEAFF
V gene: TRBV30; CDR3 protein: CAWATRDRLAKNIQYF
V gene: TRBV18; CDR3 protein: CASSPRQLSNQPQHF
V gene: TRBV19; CDR3 protein: CASSNGQNSYGYTF
V gene: TRBV10-1; CDR3 protein: CASSRESSSVGELFF
V gene: TRBV28; CDR3 protein: CASRIRGDTQYF
V gene: TRBV5-1; CDR3 protein: CASSLSASENTGELFF
V gene: TRBV6-6; CDR3 protein: CASSYAGTNEKLFF
V gene: TRBV19; CDR3 protein: CASGYSLNTEAFF
V gene: TRBV7-2; CDR3 protein: CASSLGGSRQETQYF
V gene: TRBV7-2; CDR3 protein: CASSFTVFSSSYEQYF
V gene: TRBV7-2; CDR3 protein: CASSADRGSYNEQFF
V gene: TRBV6-6; CDR3 protein: CASSSHMDSWEKLFF
V gene: TRBV19; CDR3 protein: CASQYDRNTGELFF
V gene: TRBV5-1; CDR3 protein: CASSLETGTGNTIYF
V gene: TRBV21-1; CDR3 protein: CASSKATNRREGWDEQYF
V gene: TRBV5-1; CDR3 protein: CASSSKGQGAVYEQYF
V gene: TRBV9; CDR3 protein: CASSTPPGRAGKGYGYTF
V gene: TRBV5-4; CDR3 protein: CASSLEIAGGSHEQYF
V gene: TRBV29-1; CDR3 protein: CSGGGGDRGDTEAFF
V gene: TRBV18; CDR3 protein: CASSPPSEPYEQYF
V gene: TRBV2; CDR3 protein: CASSLESGVDQPQHF
V gene: TRBV19; CDR3 protein: CASSIRDRVNSPLDQPQHF
V gene: TRBV4-2; CDR3 protein: CASSQVSGTRGNEQFF
V gene: TRBV4-2; CDR3 protein: CASSPRDYTDTQYF
V gene: TRBV28; CDR3 protein: CASGDRDYGYTF
V gene: TRBV27; CDR3 protein: CASSWREGDTQYF
V gene: TRBV18; CDR3 protein: CASSTGTGKGPSNTEAFF
V gene: TRBV2; CDR3 protein: CASSVLREPNEQFF
V gene: TRBV28; CDR3 protein: CASSFGLGRGQPQHF
V gene: TRBV28; CDR3 protein: CASRGGVLGTSGWDETQYF
V gene: TRBV2; CDR3 protein: CASRRDSQETQYF
V gene: TRBV5-1; CDR3 protein: CASSLAPSGGRSNEQFF
V gene: TRBV30; CDR3 protein: CASEFGGGTEGTEAFF
V gene: TRBV2; CDR3 protein: CASSEGLAGGRGEQFF